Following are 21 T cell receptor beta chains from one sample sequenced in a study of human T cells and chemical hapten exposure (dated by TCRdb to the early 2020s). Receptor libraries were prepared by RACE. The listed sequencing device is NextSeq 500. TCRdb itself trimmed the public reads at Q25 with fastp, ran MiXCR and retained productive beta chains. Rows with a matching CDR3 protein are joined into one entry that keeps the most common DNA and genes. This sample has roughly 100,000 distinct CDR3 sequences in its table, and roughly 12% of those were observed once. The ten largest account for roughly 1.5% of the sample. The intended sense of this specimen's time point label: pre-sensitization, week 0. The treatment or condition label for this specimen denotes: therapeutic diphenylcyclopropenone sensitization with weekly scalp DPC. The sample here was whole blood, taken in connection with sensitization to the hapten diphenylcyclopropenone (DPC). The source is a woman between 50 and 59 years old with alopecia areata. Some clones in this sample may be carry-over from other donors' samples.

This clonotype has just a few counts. The CDR3 DNA reads TGTGCCAGCTCACCACGGAGACAGGAGGAAAAACTGTTTTTT. It is translated as CASSPRRQEEKLFF. The rearrangement joins TRBV18 to TRBJ1-4, with D perhaps TRBD1 (6 bases). Trimming pared 1 base from V and 8 bases from J, leaving 11 bases between. Germline CDR1 KGHSH, CDR2 LQKENI. The CDR3 length is 14 residues.

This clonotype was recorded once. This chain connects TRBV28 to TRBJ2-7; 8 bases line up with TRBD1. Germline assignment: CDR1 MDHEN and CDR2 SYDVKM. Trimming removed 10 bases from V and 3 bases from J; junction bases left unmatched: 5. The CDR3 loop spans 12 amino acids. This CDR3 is CAIIGQGYEQYF. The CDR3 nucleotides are TGTGCCATCATAGGACAGGGCTACGAGCAGTACTTC.

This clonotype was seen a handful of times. The CDR3 region is CASSPGTSPETQYF. CDR3 DNA sequence: TGTGCCAGCTCACCGGGGACTAGCCCGGAGACCCAGTACTTC. The chain recombines TRBV18 with TRBJ2-5; 9 nucleotides line up with TRBD2. Germline V gives CDR1 KGHSH, CDR2 LQKENI. Unmatched junction bases numbered 4, after V lost 3 bases and J lost 5 bases. The CDR3 is 14 amino acids.

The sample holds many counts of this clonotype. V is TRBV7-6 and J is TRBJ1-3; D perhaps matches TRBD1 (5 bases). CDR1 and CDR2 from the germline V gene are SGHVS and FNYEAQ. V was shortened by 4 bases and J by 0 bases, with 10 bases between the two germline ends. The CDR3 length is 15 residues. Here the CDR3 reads CASSSGRISGNTIYF. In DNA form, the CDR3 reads TGTGCCAGCAGCTCGGGACGGATCTCTGGAAACACCATATATTTT.

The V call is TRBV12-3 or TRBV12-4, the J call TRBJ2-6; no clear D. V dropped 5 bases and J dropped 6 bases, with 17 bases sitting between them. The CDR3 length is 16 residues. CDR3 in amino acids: CASSPRIRQEANVLTF. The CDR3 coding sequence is TGTGCCAGCAGTCCACGGATCCGGCAGGAGGCCAACGTCCTGACTTTC.

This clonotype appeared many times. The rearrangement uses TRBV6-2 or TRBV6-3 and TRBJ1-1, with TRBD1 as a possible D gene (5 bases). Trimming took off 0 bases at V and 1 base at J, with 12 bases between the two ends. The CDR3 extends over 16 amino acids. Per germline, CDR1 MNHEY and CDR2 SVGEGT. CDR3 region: CASSYSIRGPNTEAFF. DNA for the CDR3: TGTGCCAGCAGTTACTCGATTAGGGGACCGAACACTGAAGCTTTCTTT.

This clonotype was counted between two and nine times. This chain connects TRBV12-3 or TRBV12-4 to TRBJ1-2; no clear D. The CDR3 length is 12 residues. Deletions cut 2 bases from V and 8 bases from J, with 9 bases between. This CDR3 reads CASSLTPRGYTF. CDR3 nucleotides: TGTGCCAGCAGTTTAACGCCCCGGGGCTACACCTTC.

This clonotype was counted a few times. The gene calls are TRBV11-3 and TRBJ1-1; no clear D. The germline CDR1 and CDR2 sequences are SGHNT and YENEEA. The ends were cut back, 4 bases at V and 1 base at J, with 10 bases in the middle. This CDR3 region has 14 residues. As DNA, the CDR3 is TGTGCCAGCAGCTCGAGCAGTGCGAACACTGAAGCTTTCTTT. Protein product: CASSSSSANTEAFF.

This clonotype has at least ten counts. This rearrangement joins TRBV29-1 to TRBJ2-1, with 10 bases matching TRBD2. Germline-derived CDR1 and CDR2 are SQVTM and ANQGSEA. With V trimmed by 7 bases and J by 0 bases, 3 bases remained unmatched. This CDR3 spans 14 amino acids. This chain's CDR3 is CSGTSGTSYNEQFF. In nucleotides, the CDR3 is TGCAGCGGTACTAGCGGGACCTCCTACAATGAGCAGTTCTTC.

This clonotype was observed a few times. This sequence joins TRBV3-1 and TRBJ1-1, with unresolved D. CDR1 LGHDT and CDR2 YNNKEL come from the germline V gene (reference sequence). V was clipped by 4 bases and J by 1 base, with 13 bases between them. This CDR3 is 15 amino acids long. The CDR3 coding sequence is TGTGCCAGCAGCCCCAACGGGGTCCAGAACACTGAAGCTTTCTTT. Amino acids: CASSPNGVQNTEAFF.

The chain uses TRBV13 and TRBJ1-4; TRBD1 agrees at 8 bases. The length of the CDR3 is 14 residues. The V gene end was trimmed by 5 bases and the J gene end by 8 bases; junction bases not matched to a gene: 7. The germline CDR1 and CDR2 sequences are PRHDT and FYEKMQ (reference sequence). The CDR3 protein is CASSPHRGREKLFF. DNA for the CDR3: TGTGCCAGCAGCCCCCACAGGGGGAGGGAAAAACTGTTTTTT.

The CDR3 DNA reads TGTGCCAGCAGCCAACACCACCCCCGTACACCCTCGTCGGATACGCAGTATTTT. It codes for CASSQHHPRTPSSDTQYF. The rearrangement links TRBV4-2 to TRBJ2-3; no clear D gene. Trimming shortened V by 2 bases and J by 6 bases, and 24 bases separated the two germline ends. Germline V gives CDR1 LGHNA, CDR2 YNFKEQ. The CDR3 consists of 18 residues.

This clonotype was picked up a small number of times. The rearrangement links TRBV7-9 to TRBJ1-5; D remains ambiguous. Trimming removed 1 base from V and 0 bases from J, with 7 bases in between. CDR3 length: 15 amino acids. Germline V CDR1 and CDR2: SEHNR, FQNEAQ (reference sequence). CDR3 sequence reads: CASSLVGVSNQPQHF. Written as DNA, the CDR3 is TGTGCCAGCAGCTTAGTTGGGGTTAGCAATCAGCCCCAGCATTTT.

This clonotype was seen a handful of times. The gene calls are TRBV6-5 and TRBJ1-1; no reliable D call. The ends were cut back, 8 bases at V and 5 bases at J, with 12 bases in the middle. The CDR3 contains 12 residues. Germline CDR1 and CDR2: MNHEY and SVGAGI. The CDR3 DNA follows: TGTGCCAGCCGGGCCCTTGGGACTGAAGCTTTCTTT. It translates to CASRALGTEAFF.

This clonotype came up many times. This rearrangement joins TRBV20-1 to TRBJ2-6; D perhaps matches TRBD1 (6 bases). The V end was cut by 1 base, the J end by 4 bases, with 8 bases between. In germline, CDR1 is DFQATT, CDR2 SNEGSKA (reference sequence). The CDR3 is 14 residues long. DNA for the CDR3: TGCAGTGCTAGAGGGGGGCCCGGGGCCAACGTCCTGACTTTC. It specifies CSARGGPGANVLTF.

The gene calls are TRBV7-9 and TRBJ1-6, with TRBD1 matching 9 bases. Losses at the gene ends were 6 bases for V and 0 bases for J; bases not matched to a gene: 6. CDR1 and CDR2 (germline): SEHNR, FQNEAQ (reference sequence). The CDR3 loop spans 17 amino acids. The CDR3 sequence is CASSFGQGSSYNSPLHF. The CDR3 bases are TGTGCCAGCAGTTTTGGACAGGGGAGCTCCTATAATTCACCCCTCCACTTT.

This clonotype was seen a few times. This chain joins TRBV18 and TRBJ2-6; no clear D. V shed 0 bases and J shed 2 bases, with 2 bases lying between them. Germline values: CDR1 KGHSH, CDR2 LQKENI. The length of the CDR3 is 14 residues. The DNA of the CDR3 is TGTGCCAGCTCACCACCGGCTGGGGCCAACGTCCTGACTTTC. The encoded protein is CASSPPAGANVLTF.

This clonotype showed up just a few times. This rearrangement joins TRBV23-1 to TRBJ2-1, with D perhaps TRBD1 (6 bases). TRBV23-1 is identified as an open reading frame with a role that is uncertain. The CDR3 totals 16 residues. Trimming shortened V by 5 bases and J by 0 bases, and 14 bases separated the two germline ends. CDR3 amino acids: CASSSQGRPSYNEQFF. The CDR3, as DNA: TGCGCCAGCAGTAGTCAGGGGCGCCCCTCCTACAATGAGCAGTTCTTC.

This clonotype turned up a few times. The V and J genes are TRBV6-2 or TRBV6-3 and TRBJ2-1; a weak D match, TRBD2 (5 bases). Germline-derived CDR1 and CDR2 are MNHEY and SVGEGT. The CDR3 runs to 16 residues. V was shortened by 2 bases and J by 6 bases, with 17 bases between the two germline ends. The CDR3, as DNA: TGTGCCAGCAGTTACGGCTTCCGGGGAACGTTCAATGAGCAGTTCTTC. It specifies CASSYGFRGTFNEQFF.

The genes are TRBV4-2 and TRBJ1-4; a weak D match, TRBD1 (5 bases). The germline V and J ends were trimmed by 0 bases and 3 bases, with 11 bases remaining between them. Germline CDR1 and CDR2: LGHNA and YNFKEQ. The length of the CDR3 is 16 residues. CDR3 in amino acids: CASSQEDSSANEKLFF. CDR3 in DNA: TGTGCCAGCAGCCAAGAAGACAGTTCAGCTAATGAAAAACTGTTTTTT.

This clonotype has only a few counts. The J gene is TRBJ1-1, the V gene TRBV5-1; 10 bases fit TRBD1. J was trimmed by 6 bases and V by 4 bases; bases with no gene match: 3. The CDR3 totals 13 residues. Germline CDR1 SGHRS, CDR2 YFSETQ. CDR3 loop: CASSQGTGAEAFF. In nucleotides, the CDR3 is TGCGCCAGCAGCCAAGGGACAGGGGCTGAAGCTTTCTTT.